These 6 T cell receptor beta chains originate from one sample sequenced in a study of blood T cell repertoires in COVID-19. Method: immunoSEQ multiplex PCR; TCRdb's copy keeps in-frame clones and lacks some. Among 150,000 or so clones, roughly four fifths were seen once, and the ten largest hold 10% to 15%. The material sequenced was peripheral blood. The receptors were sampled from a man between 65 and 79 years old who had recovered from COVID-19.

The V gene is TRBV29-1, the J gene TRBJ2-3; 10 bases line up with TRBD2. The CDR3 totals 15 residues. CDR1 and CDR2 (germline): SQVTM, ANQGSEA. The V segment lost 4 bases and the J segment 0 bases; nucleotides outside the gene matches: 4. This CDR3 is CSVAGLAASTDTQYF. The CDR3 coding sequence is TGCAGCGTTGCCGGACTAGCGGCAAGCACAGATACGCAGTATTTT.

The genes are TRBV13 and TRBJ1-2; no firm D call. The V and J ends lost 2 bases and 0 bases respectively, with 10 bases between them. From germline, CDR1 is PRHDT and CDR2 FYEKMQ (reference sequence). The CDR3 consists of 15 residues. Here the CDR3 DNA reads TGTGCCAGCAGCTTACAGCGGGAAGCTAACTATGGCTACACCTTC. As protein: CASSLQREANYGYTF.

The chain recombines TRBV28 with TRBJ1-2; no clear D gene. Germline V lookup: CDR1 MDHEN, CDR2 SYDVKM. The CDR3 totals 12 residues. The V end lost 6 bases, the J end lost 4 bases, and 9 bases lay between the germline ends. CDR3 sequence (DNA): TGTGCCAGCAGCCCTCCCGGCTATGGCTACACCTTC. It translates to CASSPPGYGYTF.

Written as DNA, the CDR3 is TGTGCCAGCAGCTTGGGGACAGGGGCCCTTCCCTACGAGCAGTACTTC. Translation gives CASSLGTGALPYEQYF. V and J are TRBV5-4 and TRBJ2-7; 9 bases line up with TRBD1. Germline trimming cut 0 bases from V and 2 bases from J; bases unmatched to any gene: 6. Germline CDR1 is SGHNT and CDR2 is YYREEE (reference sequence). This CDR3 is 16 amino acids long.

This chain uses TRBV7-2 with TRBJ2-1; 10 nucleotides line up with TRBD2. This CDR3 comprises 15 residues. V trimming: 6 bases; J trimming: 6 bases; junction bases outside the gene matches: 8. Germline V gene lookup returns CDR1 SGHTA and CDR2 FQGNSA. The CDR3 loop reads CASRPTSGAFNEQFF. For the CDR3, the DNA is TGTGCCAGCAGGCCCACTAGCGGGGCATTCAATGAGCAGTTCTTC. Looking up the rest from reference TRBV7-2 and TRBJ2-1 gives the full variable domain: GAGVSQSPSNKVTEKGKDVELRCDPISGHTALYWYRQSLGQGLEFLIYFQGNSAPDKSGLPSDRFSAERTGGSVSTLTIQRTQQEDSAVYLCASRPTSGAFNEQFFGPGTRLTVL.

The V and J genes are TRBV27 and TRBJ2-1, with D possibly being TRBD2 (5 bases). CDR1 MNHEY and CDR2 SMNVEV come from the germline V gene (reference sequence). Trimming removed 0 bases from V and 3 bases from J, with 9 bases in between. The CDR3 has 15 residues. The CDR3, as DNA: TGTGCCAGCAGTTTATCTAGCGCGGTCTACAATGAGCAGTTCTTC. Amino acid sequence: CASSLSSAVYNEQFF.